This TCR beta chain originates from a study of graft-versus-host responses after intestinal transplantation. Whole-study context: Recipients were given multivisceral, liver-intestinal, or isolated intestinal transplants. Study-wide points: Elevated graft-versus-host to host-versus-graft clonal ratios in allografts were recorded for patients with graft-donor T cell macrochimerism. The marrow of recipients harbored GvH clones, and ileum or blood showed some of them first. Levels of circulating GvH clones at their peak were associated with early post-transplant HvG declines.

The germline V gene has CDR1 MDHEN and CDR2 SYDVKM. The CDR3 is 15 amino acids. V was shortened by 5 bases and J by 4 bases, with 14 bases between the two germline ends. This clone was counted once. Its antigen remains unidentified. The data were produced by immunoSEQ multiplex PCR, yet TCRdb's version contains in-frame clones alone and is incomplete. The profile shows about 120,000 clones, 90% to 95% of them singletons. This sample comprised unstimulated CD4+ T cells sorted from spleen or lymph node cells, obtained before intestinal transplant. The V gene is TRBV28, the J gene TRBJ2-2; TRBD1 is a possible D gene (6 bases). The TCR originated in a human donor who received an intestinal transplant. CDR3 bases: TGTGCCAGCAGTGTAATAAACAGGGCCACCGGGGAGCTGTTTTTT. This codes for CASSVINRATGELFF.